These 19 T cell receptor beta chains were all obtained from the same sample, sequenced in a study of metastatic and nonmetastatic thyroid tumors. The entire patient cohort was treatment-naive prior to thyroid surgery. TCRdb redid the clone calls on the PCR reads using MiXCR. The sample lists roughly 24,000 clones, more than 20% occurring once. Sequencing input: blood. All receptors derive from a male donor with papillary thyroid cancer or a benign thyroid nodule (not recorded which). Some clones in this sample may be carry-over from other donors' samples.

This chain joins TRBV18 and TRBJ1-2; 7 bases map to TRBD1. CDR1 is KGHSH, CDR2 LQKENI, per germline. With 3 bases clipped from V and 3 bases from J, the junction kept 4 bases outside the gene matches. The CDR3 is made up of 14 amino acids. The CDR3 bases are TGTGCCAGCTCACCGGGACAGACCGACTATGGCTACACCTTC. Its protein is CASSPGQTDYGYTF.

The chain carries TRBV28 and TRBJ2-7; no firm D call. Germline V CDR1 and CDR2: MDHEN, SYDVKM. Trimming took 4 bases from V and 6 from J, leaving 16 bases between them. The CDR3 contains 14 residues. The DNA of the CDR3 is TGTGCCAGCAGTTCATCCCTCGTGGAGTGCGAGCAGTACTTC. Residues: CASSSSLVECEQYF.

This clone has a count of ten or more. V usage is TRBV4-2 and J usage is TRBJ2-1; D not resolved. V was trimmed by 0 bases and J by 6 bases, leaving 15 bases between them. The V gene's germline CDR1 is LGHNA and CDR2 YNFKEQ. The CDR3 extends over 16 amino acids. The DNA of the CDR3 is TGTGCCAGCAGCCAAGATGGAAGTCAGAGATCCAATGAGCAGTTCTTC. It translates to CASSQDGSQRSNEQFF.

In this sample, this clone turned up many times. The rearrangement uses TRBV28 and TRBJ2-1; D possibly corresponds to TRBD2 (6 bases). Deletions cut 4 bases from V and 12 bases from J, with 22 bases between. The CDR3 contains 15 residues. Germline V gene sequence: CDR1 MDHEN, CDR2 SYDVKM. The CDR3 is CASSSPGTAFRGQFF. In DNA form, the CDR3 reads TGTGCCAGCAGTTCGCCCGGGACTGCCTTTAGAGGGCAGTTCTTC.

There are many counts of this clone. V is TRBV20-1 and J is TRBJ1-1; D possibly corresponds to TRBD1 (6 bases). V lost 5 bases and J 0 bases, leaving 13 bases between the germline ends. Germline-derived CDR1 and CDR2 are DFQATT and SNEGSKA (reference sequence). This CDR3 region has 14 residues. CDR3 region: CSAWGDTMNTEAFF. The DNA of the CDR3 is TGCAGTGCTTGGGGGGACACCATGAACACTGAAGCTTTCTTT.

This clone was recorded many times. The V call is TRBV5-1, the J call TRBJ2-3, with 7 bases matching TRBD2. The CDR3 is 16 amino acids. Germline CDR1 SGHRS, CDR2 YFSETQ. The J segment lost 4 bases and the V segment lost 4 bases, leaving 12 bases of the junction unmatched. The CDR3 DNA sequence: TGCGCCAGCAGCGGCCGTCAGGGCGGGAGTCCAGATACGCAGTATTTT. It is translated as CASSGRQGGSPDTQYF.

This clone qualifies as large. V and J are TRBV20-1 and TRBJ2-7; 11 bases fit TRBD1. The germline gives CDR1 DFQATT, CDR2 SNEGSKA (reference sequence). Trimming removed 0 bases from V and 6 bases from J; junction bases left unmatched: 7. This CDR3 is 15 amino acids long. The CDR3 sequence is CSARDPDRGLFEQYF. CDR3 in DNA: TGCAGTGCTAGAGATCCGGACAGGGGGCTGTTCGAGCAGTACTTC.

The V and J genes are TRBV12-3 or TRBV12-4 and TRBJ2-7; D could derive from TRBD1 or TRBD2 (6 bases each). This CDR3 has 10 amino acids. Trimming stripped 11 bases from V and 5 bases from J, with 10 bases between. The CDR3 sequence is CAGGQNEQYF. DNA of the CDR3: TGTGCCGGGGGGCAGAACGAGCAGTACTTC.

The V and J genes are TRBV12-5 and TRBJ2-1, with 16 bases lining up with TRBD2. Germline V lookup: CDR1 LGHNT, CDR2 FRNRAP. V lost 7 bases, J lost 6 bases, and 9 bases stayed unmatched. The CDR3 loop spans 17 amino acids. This CDR3 reads CASVPVGTSGRANEQFF. CDR3 bases: TGTGCTAGTGTCCCCGTGGGGACTAGCGGGAGGGCCAATGAGCAGTTCTTC. Full variable domain (remainder filled in from reference TRBV12-5 and TRBJ2-1): DARVTQTPRHKVTEMGQEVTMRCQPILGHNTVFWYRQTMMQGLELLAYFRNRAPLDDSGMPKDRFSAEMPDATLATLKIQPSEPRDSAVYFCASVPVGTSGRANEQFFGPGTRLTVL.

This clone was recorded many times. The gene calls are TRBV9 and TRBJ2-7, with 10 bases identical to TRBD2. The germline V gene encodes CDR1 SGDLS and CDR2 YYNGEE. V was pared by 2 bases and J by 2 bases, with 7 bases of the junction left unmatched. The CDR3 covers 16 residues. CDR3: CASSVSGLAATYEQYF. CDR3 nucleotide sequence: TGTGCCAGCAGCGTTAGTGGACTAGCGGCAACCTACGAGCAGTACTTC.

This clone turned up a few times. The rearrangement uses TRBV6-5 and TRBJ2-3, with D possibly being TRBD1 (6 bases). Per germline, CDR1 MNHEY and CDR2 SVGAGI. The CDR3 is 17 residues long. The V end lost 5 bases, the J end lost 4 bases, and 22 bases lay between the germline ends. CDR3 nucleotide sequence: TGTGCCAGCAGTCGACCCTCGACAGGCCGAGGGTCAGATACGCAGTATTTT. It codes for CASSRPSTGRGSDTQYF.

This clone was recorded at least ten times. The chain uses TRBV19 and TRBJ2-5; 9 positions agree with TRBD1. Trimming at V came to 6 bases and at J to 5 bases, leaving 7 bases not matched to a gene. CDR3 length equals 14 residues. CDR1 is LNHDA, CDR2 SQIVND, per germline (reference sequence). CDR3 DNA sequence: TGTGCCAGTAGCACGGACAGGGGCTATGAGACCCAGTACTTC. Translating gives CASSTDRGYETQYF.

In this sample, this clone turned up many times. Additional DNA sequences in this sample encode the identical CDR3. The chain carries TRBV29-1 and TRBJ2-2; D is perhaps TRBD1 (5 bases). CDR1 and CDR2 from the germline V gene are SQVTM and ANQGSEA. The CDR3 runs to 13 residues. The ends were cut back, 4 bases at V and 0 bases at J, with 6 bases in the middle. The CDR3 DNA reads as TGCAGCGTTGTGACAGCGAACACCGGGGAGCTGTTTTTT. This translates into CSVVTANTGELFF.

The J gene is TRBJ2-7, the V gene TRBV30; the D is unclear. This CDR3 is 12 amino acids long. Germline V lookup: CDR1 GTSNPN, CDR2 SVGIG (reference sequence). V lost 2 bases, J lost 2 bases, and 7 bases lay in between. CDR3 sequence reads: CAWSKQTYEQYF. CDR3 DNA sequence: TGTGCCTGGAGTAAACAGACCTACGAGCAGTACTTC.

Ten or more counts support this clone. J is TRBJ2-1 and V is TRBV4-1, with 10 bases fitting TRBD2. V was pared by 0 bases and J by 8 bases, with 7 bases of the junction left unmatched. CDR1 MGHRA and CDR2 YSYEKL come from the germline V gene. CDR3 length equals 16 residues. CDR3 bases: TGCGCCAGCAGCCAAGATGTACTAGCGGGAAGGTATGAGCAGTTCTTC. Amino acid sequence: CASSQDVLAGRYEQFF.

This clone has ten or more counts. The chain is built from TRBV19 and TRBJ2-3; the match to TRBD1 covers 7 bases. The germline gives CDR1 LNHDA, CDR2 SQIVND (reference sequence). CDR3 size: 14 residues. V lost 4 bases and J lost 2; bases outside the gene matches: 3. The CDR3 coding sequence is TGTGCCAGTAGTAAAGGACAGGACACAGATACGCAGTATTTT. Protein: CASSKGQDTDTQYF.

This clone was counted at least ten times. The genes are TRBV4-2 and TRBJ2-1; 7 bases map to TRBD1. From germline, CDR1 is LGHNA and CDR2 YNFKEQ. Trimming at V came to 1 base and at J to 0 bases, leaving 0 bases not matched to a gene. The CDR3 spans 15 residues. The CDR3 DNA reads TGTGCCAGCAGCCAAGGACAGGGCTCCTACAATGAGCAGTTCTTC. This sequence encodes CASSQGQGSYNEQFF.

In its sample, this clone ranks as medium-sized. The chain is built from TRBV4-3 and TRBJ2-3; 13 nucleotides align to TRBD2. The V gene's germline CDR1 is LGHNA and CDR2 YSLEER. This CDR3 has 19 amino acids. V gave up 0 bases and J gave up 2 bases; unmatched junction bases: 8. The CDR3 is CASSQDDYGTSGITDTQYF. CDR3 sequence (DNA): TGCGCCAGCAGCCAAGATGACTACGGGACTAGCGGGATCACAGATACGCAGTATTTT.

This clone has more than one count but fewer than ten. The chain employs TRBV6-1 and TRBJ2-7; D unresolved. From germline, CDR1 is MNHNS and CDR2 SASEGT. Deletions cut 7 bases from V and 2 bases from J, with 15 bases between. The CDR3 runs to 14 residues. This CDR3 is CASTQNGGAYEQYF. Here the CDR3 DNA reads TGTGCCAGCACCCAAAATGGCGGCGCCTACGAGCAGTACTTC.